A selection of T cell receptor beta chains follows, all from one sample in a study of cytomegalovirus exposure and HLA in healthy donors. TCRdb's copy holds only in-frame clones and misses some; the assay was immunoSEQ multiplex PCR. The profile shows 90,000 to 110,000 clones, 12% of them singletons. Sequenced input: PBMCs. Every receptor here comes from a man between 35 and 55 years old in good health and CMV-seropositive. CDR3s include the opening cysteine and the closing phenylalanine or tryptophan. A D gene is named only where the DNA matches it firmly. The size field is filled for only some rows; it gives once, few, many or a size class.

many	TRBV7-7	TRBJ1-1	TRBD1	TGTGCCAGCAAAATCGGGACGGACGGACAGGGGGACACTGAAGCTTTCTTT	CASKIGTDGQGDTEAFF
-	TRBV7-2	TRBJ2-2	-	TGTGCCAGCAGCTTAGGGGGGCTAAACACCGGGGAGCTGTTTTTT	CASSLGGLNTGELFF
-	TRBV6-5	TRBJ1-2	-	TGTGCCAGCAGATTGGACAGCAACTATTGCTACACCTTC	CASRLDSNYCYTF
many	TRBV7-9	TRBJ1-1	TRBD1	TGTGCCAGCAGCGAGGCGGACAGGGATGTTGATAACACTGAAGCTTTCTTT	CASSEADRDVDNTEAFF
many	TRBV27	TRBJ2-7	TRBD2	TGTGCCAGCAGTTTAATAGCGGGAGTTTACGAGCAGTACTTC	CASSLIAGVYEQYF
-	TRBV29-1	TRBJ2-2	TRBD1	TGCAGCGTTCGACTCCCGGGACAGGGATACACCGGGGAGCTGTTTTTT	CSVRLPGQGYTGELFF
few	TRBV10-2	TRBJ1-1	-	TGCGCCAGCACCACGGGATCTTGGACTGAAGCTTTCTTT	CASTTGSWTEAFF
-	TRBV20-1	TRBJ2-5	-	TGCAGTGCCGGGGGGCGAGAGACCCAGTACTTC	CSAGGRETQYF
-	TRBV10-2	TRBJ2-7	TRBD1	TGCGCCAGCAGTGGCGGACAGGGGTTCTTCCTCGAGCAGTACTTC	CASSGGQGFFLEQYF
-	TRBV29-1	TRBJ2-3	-	TGCAGCGTCTCGGGTAGCACAGATACGCAGTATTTT	CSVSGSTDTQYF
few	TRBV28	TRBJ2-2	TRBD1	TGTGCCAGCAGTCCGTCGACAGGGGCTGTCGGGGAGCTGTTTTTT	CASSPSTGAVGELFF
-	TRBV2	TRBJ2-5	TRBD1	TGTGCCAGCAGTCTTGGACAGGGGGTTGAGAAGACCCAGTACTTC	CASSLGQGVEKTQYF
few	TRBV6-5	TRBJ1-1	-	TGTGCCAGCAGTTACTCTCCCGAAGTCCCGGACACTGAAGCTTTCTTT	CASSYSPEVPDTEAFF
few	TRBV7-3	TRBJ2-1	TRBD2	TGTGCCAGCAGCTCGGGACTAGCGGGACGCCGGCAGTTCTTC	CASSSGLAGRRQFF
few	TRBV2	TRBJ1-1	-	TGTGCCAGCAGTGATGGTATATGGTCCCGCGGAGGGAACACTGAAGCTTTCTTT	CASSDGIWSRGGNTEAFF
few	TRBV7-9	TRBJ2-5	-	TGTGCCAGCAGCCCACGCCTAAGAGAGACCCAGTACTTC	CASSPRLRETQYF
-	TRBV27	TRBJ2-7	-	TGTGCCAGCAGTTCCGTCCGGCGGCACGAGCAGTACTTC	CASSSVRRHEQYF
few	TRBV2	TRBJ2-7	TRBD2	TGTGCCAGCAGGGACCCTAGCGGAACCTACGAGCAGTACTTC	CASRDPSGTYEQYF
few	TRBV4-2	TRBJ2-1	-	TGTGCCAGCAGCCAGCTCGACAGTAACTACAATGAGCAGTTCTTC	CASSQLDSNYNEQFF
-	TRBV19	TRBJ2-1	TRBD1	TGTGCCGAGTGGGACAGGGGGCGAATAGACAATGAGCAGTTCTTC	CAEWDRGRIDNEQFF
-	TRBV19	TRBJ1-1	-	TGTGCCAGTAGTATCCCCGGAGGGCCTGAAGCTTTCTTT	CASSIPGGPEAFF
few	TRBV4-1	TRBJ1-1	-	TGCGCCAGCAGCCAAGTAGGGGACACTGAAGCTTTCTTT	CASSQVGDTEAFF